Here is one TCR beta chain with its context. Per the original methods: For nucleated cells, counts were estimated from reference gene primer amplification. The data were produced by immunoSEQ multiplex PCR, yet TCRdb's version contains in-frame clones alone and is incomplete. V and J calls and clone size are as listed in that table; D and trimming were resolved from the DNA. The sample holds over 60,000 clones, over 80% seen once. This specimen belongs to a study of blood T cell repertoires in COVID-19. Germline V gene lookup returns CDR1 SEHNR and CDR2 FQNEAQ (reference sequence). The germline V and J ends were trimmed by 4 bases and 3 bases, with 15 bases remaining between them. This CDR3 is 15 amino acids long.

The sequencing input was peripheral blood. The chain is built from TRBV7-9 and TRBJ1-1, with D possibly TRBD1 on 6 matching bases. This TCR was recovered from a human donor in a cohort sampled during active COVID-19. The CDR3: CASSYAGVSDTEAFF. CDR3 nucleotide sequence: TGTGCCAGCAGCTATGCAGGGGTTTCGGACACTGAAGCTTTCTTT.